The rows below give T cell receptor beta chains drawn from one sample of a study of TIL therapy for anti-PD-1-resistant metastatic lung cancer. Profiled with immunoSEQ multiplex PCR; TCRdb holds only in-frame clones, not every one. The table has 95,000 or so clones, 65% seen once. The specimen was tumor tissue, collected at baseline. Source of these receptors: a person aged 25 to 79 with non-small cell lung cancer. CDR3s include the opening cysteine and the closing phenylalanine or tryptophan. The order of the fields is V gene, D gene, clone size, J gene, CDR3 DNA, CDR3 protein. The D gene is left open where the match is weak. The size entry is marked missing in some rows and otherwise reads once, few, many or a size class.

TRBV6-1	NA	once	TRBJ1-1	TGTGCCAGCAGTGATATCTGGAACACTGAAGCTTTCTTT	CASSDIWNTEAFF
TRBV7-8	TRBD2	NA	TRBJ2-1	TGTGCCAGCAGCTTAGGAGGTAGCGGGAGTTCTTACAATGAGCAGTTCTTC	CASSLGGSGSSYNEQFF
TRBV5-5	NA	NA	TRBJ1-4	TGTGCCAGCAGCTTGTCGGGGGCCGAAAAACTGTTTTTT	CASSLSGAEKLFF
TRBV28	NA	NA	TRBJ2-7	TGTGCCAGCACAGGACCTGCGCTTTACGAGCAGTACTTC	CASTGPALYEQYF
TRBV6-2/TRBV6-3	NA	few	TRBJ2-7	TGTGCCAGCAGTTTTTCAGCAGACAGCTACTACGAGCAGTACTTC	CASSFSADSYYEQYF
TRBV7-2	NA	NA	TRBJ2-7	TGTGCCAGCAGCCCCCAAGGCCGGTCCTACGAGCAGTACTTC	CASSPQGRSYEQYF
TRBV6-2/TRBV6-3	NA	few	TRBJ2-5	TGTGCCAGCAGTGCGGACGTGTACCAAGAGACCCAGTACTTC	CASSADVYQETQYF
TRBV20-1	NA	NA	TRBJ2-7	TGCAGTGCTAAAACAGGTTACGAGCAGTACTTC	CSAKTGYEQYF
TRBV7-6	NA	NA	TRBJ2-3	TGTGCCAGCAGCTTCACAAGGAGGGGGAAGACTCCCGCAGATACGCAGTATTTT	CASSFTRRGKTPADTQYF
TRBV7-3	TRBD2	NA	TRBJ2-7	TGTGCCAGCAGCTTCGGGGCGGGGGACGGGTCCTACGAGCAGTACTTC	CASSFGAGDGSYEQYF
TRBV7-6	NA	NA	TRBJ2-5	TGTGCCAGCAGCTTCGGTGGGACCCAGTACTTC	CASSFGGTQYF
TRBV5-6	NA	NA	TRBJ2-7	TGTGCCAGCAGCCTGAACGTCCACGAGCAGTACTTC	CASSLNVHEQYF
TRBV5-1	NA	NA	TRBJ1-1	TGCGCCAGCAGCTTGTTATGGCAGGGGATGAAACACACTGAAGCTTTCTTT	CASSLLWQGMKHTEAFF
TRBV30	TRBD1	few	TRBJ1-5	TGTGCCTGGGGCTGGACAGGGGGCAATCAGCCCCAGCATTTT	CAWGWTGGNQPQHF
TRBV24-1	TRBD2	NA	TRBJ2-1	TGTGCCACCAGTGATTCTCCTAGCGGGAGGGCCGATGAGCAGTTCTTC	CATSDSPSGRADEQFF
TRBV11-3	NA	NA	TRBJ2-3	TGTGCCAGCAGCTTATCCGGTAGCACAGATACGCAGTATTTT	CASSLSGSTDTQYF
TRBV3-1/TRBV3-2	NA	NA	TRBJ2-3	TGTGCCAGCAGCCAAGGCTTGGGAGGCGAAGATACGCAGTATTTT	CASSQGLGGEDTQYF
TRBV6-2/TRBV6-3	NA	NA	TRBJ2-7	TGTGCCAGCAGTTACCCACAAGTTGGCAACGAGCAGTACTTC	CASSYPQVGNEQYF
TRBV13	NA	NA	TRBJ1-3	TGTGCCAGCAGCCCACCCCTGCACGCCTCTGGAAACACCATATATTTT	CASSPPLHASGNTIYF
TRBV7-9	TRBD1	NA	TRBJ1-3	TGTGCCAGCAGTCTTACAGGGGTGAGAGGAAACACCATATATTTT	CASSLTGVRGNTIYF
TRBV6-1	TRBD2	NA	TRBJ2-1	TGTGCCAGCAGTGACGGACTAGCGTCCAACGGTGAGCAGTTCTTC	CASSDGLASNGEQFF
TRBV20-1	NA	NA	TRBJ2-5	TGCAGTGCTAGACAGAGGGAGACCCAGTACTTC	CSARQRETQYF
TRBV5-1	NA	NA	TRBJ2-1	TGCGCCAGCAGCTTGGATTTGGGCGAGCAGTTCTTC	CASSLDLGEQFF
TRBV12-1	NA	NA	TRBJ1-2	TGTGCCAGCAGCTTTGGTGGCAGCTCGAAGGGCTACACCTTC	CASSFGGSSKGYTF
TRBV6-5	NA	NA	TRBJ2-3	TGTGCCAGCAGTTACAACCCACAGGGAACGCAGTATTTT	CASSYNPQGTQYF
TRBV3-1/TRBV3-2	TRBD2	NA	TRBJ2-7	TGTGCCAGCACCTATCACCTCCGAGCCGGGACTACCTACTACGAGCAGTACTTC	CASTYHLRAGTTYYEQYF
TRBV19	NA	once	TRBJ1-6	TGTGCCAGTAGGGGTCAAGTGGATAATTCACCCCTCCACTTT	CASRGQVDNSPLHF
TRBV24-1	TRBD1	few	TRBJ1-5	TGTGCCACCAGTGACCTGGGACAGCCGGATCAGCCCCAGCATTTT	CATSDLGQPDQPQHF
TRBV7-2	NA	NA	TRBJ2-7	TGTGCCAGCAGCCCCTCAGGACGGGCGGCGGGCGAGCAGTACTTC	CASSPSGRAAGEQYF